This note documents a single T cell receptor beta chain sequence. This specimen belongs to a study of blood T cell repertoires in COVID-19. In the study overall: PBMCs, B-cell-depleted T cells, or T cells provided the cDNA or gDNA that made up the material.

Original methodology: Amplifying reference gene primers gave estimates of nucleated cell counts. Libraries were prepared by immunoSEQ multiplex PCR; TCRdb keeps only in-frame clonotypes and omits some of them. V, J and clone size derive from that table, while D and trimming were established from the DNA sequence. Found here are some 460,000 clones, nearly 90% of them singletons; the top ten hold 1.5% to 2%. V was pared by 5 bases and J by 8 bases, with 17 bases between. Germline CDR1 SGHNT, CDR2 YYREEE (reference sequence). The CDR3 covers 14 residues. The study assigned cohorts using participant-reported clinical history.

The receptor was isolated from a woman aged 18-30 years with acute COVID-19. Material: PBMCs or T cells enriched from blood (not recorded which). The rearrangement links TRBV5-4 to TRBJ2-1; a weak D match, TRBD1 (5 bases). The CDR3 DNA reads TGTGCCAGCAGTCTCGCGGCCAGGGCGGATGAGCAGTTCTTC. It is translated as CASSLAARADEQFF.